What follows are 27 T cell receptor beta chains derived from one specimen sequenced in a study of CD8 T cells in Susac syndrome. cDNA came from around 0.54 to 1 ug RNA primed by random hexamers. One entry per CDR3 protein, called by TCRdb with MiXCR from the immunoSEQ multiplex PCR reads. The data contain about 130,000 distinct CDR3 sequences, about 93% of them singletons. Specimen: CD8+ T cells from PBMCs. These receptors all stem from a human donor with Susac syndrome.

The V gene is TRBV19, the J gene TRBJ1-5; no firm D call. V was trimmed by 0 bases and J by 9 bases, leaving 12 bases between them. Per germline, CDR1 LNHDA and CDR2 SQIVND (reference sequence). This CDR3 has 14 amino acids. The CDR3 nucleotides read TGTGCCAGTAGTATAGATCCAAGCTACCCGCCCCAGCATTTT. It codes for CASSIDPSYPPQHF.

In DNA form, the CDR3 reads TGTGCCAGCAGCGTCGGGACTAGCGGGAAAGATACGCAGTATTTT. This encodes CASSVGTSGKDTQYF. The chain couples TRBV7-8 to TRBJ2-3; 13 nucleotides agree with TRBD2. With V trimmed by 5 bases and J by 5 bases, 4 bases remained unmatched. The CDR3 runs to 15 residues. Germline CDR1 reads SGHVS; CDR2 reads FQNEAQ.

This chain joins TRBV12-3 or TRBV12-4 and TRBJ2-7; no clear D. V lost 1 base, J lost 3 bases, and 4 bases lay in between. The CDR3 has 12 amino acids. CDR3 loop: CASSLDHYEQYF. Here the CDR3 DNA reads TGTGCCAGCAGTTTAGATCACTACGAGCAGTACTTC.

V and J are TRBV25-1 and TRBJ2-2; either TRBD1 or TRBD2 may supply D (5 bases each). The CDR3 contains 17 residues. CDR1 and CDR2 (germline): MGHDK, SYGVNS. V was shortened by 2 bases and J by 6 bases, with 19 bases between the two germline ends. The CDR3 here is CASSERSGLGGAGELFF. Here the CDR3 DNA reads TGTGCCAGCAGTGAAAGGTCGGGCCTTGGGGGTGCCGGGGAGCTGTTTTTT. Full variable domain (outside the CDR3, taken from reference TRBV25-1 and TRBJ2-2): EADIYQTPRYLVIGTGKKITLECSQTMGHDKMYWYQQDPGMELHLIHYSYGVNSTEKGDLSSESTVSRIRTEHFPLTLESARPSHTSQYLCASSERSGLGGAGELFFGEGSRLTVL.

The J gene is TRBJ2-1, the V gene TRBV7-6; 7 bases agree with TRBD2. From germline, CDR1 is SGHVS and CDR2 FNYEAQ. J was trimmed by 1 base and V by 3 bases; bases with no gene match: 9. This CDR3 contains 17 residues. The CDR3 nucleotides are TGTGCCAGCAGCTTCCTCATGGGAGGGAGTTCCTACAATGAGCAGTTCTTC. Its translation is CASSFLMGGSSYNEQFF. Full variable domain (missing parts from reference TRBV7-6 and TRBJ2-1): GAGVSQSPRYKVTKRGQDVALRCDPISGHVSLYWYRQALGQGPEFLTYFNYEAQQDKSGLPNDRFSAERPEGSISTLTIQRTEQRDSAMYRCASSFLMGGSSYNEQFFGPGTRLTVL.

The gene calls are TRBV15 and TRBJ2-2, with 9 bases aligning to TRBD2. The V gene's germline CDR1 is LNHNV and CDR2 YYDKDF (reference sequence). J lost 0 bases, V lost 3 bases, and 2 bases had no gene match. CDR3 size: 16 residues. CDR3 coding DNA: TGTGCCACCAGCAGGGGACTAGCTCCGAACACCGGGGAGCTGTTTTTT. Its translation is CATSRGLAPNTGELFF.

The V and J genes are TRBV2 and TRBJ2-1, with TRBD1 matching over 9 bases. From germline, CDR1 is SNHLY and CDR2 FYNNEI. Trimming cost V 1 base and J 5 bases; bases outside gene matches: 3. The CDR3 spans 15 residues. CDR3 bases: TGTGCCAGCAGTGAAGAGGGGACAGGGAACAATGAGCAGTTCTTC. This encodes CASSEEGTGNNEQFF. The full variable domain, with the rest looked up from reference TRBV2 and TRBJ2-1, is EPEVTQTPSHQVTQMGQEVILRCVPISNHLYFYWYRQILGQKVEFLVSFYNNEISEKSEIFDDQFSVERPDGSNFTLKIRSTKLEDSAMYFCASSEEGTGNNEQFFGPGTRLTVL.

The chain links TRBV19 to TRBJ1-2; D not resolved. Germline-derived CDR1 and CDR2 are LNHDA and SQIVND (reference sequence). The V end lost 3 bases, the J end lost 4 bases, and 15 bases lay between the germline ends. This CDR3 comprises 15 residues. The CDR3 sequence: CASSIPRRFGYGYTF. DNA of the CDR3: TGTGCCAGTAGTATTCCAAGGCGTTTTGGCTATGGCTACACCTTC. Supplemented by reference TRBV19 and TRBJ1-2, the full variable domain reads DGGITQSPKYLFRKEGQNVTLSCEQNLNHDAMYWYRQDPGQGLRLIYYSQIVNDFQKGDIAEGYSVSREKKESFPLTVTSAQKNPTAFYLCASSIPRRFGYGYTFGSGTRLTVV.

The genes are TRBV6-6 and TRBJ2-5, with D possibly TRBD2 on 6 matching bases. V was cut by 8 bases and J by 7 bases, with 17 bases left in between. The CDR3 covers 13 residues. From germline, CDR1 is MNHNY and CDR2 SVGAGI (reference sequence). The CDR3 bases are TGTGCCAGCTTGGGTAGCGGTATAGGGACCCAGTACTTC. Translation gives CASLGSGIGTQYF.

The CDR3 spells CASRSGGEQYF. The CDR3 nucleotides are TGTGCCAGTAGATCCGGCGGCGAGCAGTACTTC. The V and J genes are TRBV19 and TRBJ2-7; the D is unclear. The CDR3 spans 11 residues. Germline loops: CDR1 LNHDA, CDR2 SQIVND (reference sequence). The V and J ends lost 6 bases and 6 bases respectively, with 9 bases between them.

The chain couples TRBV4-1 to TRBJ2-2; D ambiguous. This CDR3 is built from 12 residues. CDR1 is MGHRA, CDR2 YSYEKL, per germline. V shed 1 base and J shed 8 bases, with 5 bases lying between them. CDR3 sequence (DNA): TGCGCCAGCAGCCAAGGAGGAGGGGAGCTGTTTTTT. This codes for CASSQGGGELFF.

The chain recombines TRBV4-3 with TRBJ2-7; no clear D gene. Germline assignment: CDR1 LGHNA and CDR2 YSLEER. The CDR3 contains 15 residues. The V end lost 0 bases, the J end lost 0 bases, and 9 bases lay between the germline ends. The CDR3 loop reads CASSQDHRNSYEQYF. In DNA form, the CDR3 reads TGCGCCAGCAGCCAAGATCACAGAAACTCCTACGAGCAGTACTTC.

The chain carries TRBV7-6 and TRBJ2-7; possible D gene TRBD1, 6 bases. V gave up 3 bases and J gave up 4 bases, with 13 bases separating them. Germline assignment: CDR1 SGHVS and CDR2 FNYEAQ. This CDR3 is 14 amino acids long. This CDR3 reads CASSFTQGPYEQYF. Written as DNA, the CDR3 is TGTGCCAGCAGCTTTACACAGGGACCTTACGAGCAGTACTTC.

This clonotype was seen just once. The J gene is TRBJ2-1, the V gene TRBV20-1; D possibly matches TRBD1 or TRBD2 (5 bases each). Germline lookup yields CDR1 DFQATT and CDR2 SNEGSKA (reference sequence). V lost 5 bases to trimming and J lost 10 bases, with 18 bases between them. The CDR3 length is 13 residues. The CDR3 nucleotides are TGCAGTGCTGCTCCCGGGACGGCCGTCGAGCAGTTCTTC. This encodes CSAAPGTAVEQFF.

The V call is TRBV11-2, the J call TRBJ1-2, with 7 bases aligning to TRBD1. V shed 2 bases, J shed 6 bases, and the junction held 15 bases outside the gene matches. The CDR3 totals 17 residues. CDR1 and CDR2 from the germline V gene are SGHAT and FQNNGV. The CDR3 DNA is TGTGCCAGCAGCTTACGTGGAGGGGGCGCAGTAATCGATGGCTACACCTTC. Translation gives CASSLRGGGAVIDGYTF.

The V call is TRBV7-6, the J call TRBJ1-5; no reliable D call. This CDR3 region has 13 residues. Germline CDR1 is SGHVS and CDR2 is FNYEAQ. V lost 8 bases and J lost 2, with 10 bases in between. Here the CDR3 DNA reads TGTGCCAGCGCACTGTTCGGCAATCAGCCCCAGCATTTT. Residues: CASALFGNQPQHF.

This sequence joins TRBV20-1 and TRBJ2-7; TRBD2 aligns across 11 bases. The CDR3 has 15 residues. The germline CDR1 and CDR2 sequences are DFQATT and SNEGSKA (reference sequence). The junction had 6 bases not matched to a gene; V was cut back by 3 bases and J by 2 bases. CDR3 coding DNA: TGCAGTGCTAGGGGGGGACTAGCGGAAACCTACGAGCAGTACTTC. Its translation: CSARGGLAETYEQYF.

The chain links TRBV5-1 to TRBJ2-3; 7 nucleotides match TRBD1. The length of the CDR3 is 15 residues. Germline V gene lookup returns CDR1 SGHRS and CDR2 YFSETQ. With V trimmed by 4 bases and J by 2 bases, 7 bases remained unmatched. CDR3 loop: CASSGRDSHTDTQYF. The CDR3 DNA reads TGCGCCAGCAGCGGCCGGGACAGCCACACAGATACGCAGTATTTT. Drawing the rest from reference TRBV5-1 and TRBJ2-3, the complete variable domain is KAGVTQTPRYLIKTRGQQVTLSCSPISGHRSVSWYQQTPGQGLQFLFEYFSETQRNKGNFPGRFSGRQFSNSRSEMNVSTLELGDSALYLCASSGRDSHTDTQYFGPGTRLTVL.

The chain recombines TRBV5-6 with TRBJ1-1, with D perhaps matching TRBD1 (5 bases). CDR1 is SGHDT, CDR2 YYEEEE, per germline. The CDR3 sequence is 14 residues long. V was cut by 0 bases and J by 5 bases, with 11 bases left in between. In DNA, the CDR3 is TGTGCCAGCAGCTTGGAAGACAGTGGAACTGAAGCTTTCTTT. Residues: CASSLEDSGTEAFF.

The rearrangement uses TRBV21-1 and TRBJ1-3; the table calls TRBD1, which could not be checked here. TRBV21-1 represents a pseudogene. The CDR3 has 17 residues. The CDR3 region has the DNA TGTGCCAGCAGCACCCGGCCGGGACAGGGGGCTGGAAACACCATATATTTT. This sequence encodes CASSTRPGQGAGNTIYF.

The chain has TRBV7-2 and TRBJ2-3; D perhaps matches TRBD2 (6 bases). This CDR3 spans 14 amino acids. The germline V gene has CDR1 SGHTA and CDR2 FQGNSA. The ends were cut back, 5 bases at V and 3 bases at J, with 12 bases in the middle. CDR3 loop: CASSPRGSTDTQYF. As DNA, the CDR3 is TGTGCCAGCAGCCCGCGGGGCAGTACAGATACGCAGTATTTT.

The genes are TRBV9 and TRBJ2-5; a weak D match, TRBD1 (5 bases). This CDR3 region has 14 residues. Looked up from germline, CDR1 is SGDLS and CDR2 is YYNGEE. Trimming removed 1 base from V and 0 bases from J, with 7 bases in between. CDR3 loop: CASSVPGYQETQYF. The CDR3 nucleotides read TGTGCCAGCAGCGTACCAGGGTACCAAGAGACCCAGTACTTC. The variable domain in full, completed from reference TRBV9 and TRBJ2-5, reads DSGVTQTPKHLITATGQRVTLRCSPRSGDLSVYWYQQSLDQGLQFLIQYYNGEERAKGNILERFSAQQFPDLHSELNLSSLELGDSALYFCASSVPGYQETQYFGPGTRLLVL.

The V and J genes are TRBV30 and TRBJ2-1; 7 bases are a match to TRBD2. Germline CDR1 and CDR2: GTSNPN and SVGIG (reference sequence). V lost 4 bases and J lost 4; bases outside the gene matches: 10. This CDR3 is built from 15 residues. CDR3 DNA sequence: TGTGCCTGGATCCCGGCCAGCGGGGAATACAATGAGCAGTTCTTC. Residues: CAWIPASGEYNEQFF.

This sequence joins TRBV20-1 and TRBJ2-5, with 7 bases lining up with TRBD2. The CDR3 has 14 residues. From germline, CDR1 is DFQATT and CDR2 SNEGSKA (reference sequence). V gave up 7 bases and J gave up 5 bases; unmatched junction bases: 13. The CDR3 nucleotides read TGCAGTGTCGAGCCGGGGGAGGGCCACGAGACCCAGTACTTC. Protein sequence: CSVEPGEGHETQYF.

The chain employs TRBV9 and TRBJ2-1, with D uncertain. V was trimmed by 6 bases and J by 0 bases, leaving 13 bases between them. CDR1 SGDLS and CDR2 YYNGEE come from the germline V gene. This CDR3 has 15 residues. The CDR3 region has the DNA TGTGCCAGCACCCCTTACCTAAGCTCCTACAATGAGCAGTTCTTC. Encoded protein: CASTPYLSSYNEQFF.

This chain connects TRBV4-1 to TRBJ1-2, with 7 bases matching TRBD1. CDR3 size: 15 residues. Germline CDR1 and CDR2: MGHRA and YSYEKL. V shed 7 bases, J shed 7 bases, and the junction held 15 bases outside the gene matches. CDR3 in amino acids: CASTSGQDPLGGYTF. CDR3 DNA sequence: TGCGCCAGCACCTCAGGACAGGACCCATTGGGTGGCTACACCTTC.

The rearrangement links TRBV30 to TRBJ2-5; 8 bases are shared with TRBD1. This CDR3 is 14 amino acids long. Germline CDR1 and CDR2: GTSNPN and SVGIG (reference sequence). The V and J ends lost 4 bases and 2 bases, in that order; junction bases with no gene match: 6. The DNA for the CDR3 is TGTGCCTGGACACGGACAGGGCCACAAGAGACCCAGTACTTC. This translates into CAWTRTGPQETQYF.